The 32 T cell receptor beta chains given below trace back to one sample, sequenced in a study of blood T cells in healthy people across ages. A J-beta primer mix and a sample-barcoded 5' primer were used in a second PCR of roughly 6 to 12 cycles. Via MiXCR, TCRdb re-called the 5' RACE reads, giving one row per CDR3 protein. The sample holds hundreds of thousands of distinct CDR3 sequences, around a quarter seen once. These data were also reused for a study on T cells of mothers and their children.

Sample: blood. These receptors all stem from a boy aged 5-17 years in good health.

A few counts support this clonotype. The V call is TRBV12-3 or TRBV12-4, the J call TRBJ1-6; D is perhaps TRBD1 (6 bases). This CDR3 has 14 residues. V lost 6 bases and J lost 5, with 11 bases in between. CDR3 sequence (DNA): TGTGCCAGCAGAGCGGGACAAAATAATTCACCCCTCCACTTT. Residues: CASRAGQNNSPLHF.

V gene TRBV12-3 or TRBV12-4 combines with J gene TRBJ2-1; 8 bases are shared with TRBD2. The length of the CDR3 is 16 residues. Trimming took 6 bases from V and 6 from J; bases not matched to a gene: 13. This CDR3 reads CASRRTAGAGPNEQFF. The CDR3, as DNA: TGTGCCAGCAGACGAACAGCGGGAGCAGGCCCCAATGAGCAGTTCTTC.

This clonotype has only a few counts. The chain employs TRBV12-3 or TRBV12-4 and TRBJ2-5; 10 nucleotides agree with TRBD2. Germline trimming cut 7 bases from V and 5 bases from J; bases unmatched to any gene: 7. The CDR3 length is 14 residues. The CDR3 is CASKIAGGEETQYF. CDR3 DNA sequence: TGTGCCAGCAAGATAGCGGGGGGCGAGGAGACCCAGTACTTC.

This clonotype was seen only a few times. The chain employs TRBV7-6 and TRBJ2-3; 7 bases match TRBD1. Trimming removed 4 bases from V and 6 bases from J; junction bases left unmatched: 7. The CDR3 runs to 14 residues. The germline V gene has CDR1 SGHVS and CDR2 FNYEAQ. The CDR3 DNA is TGTGCCAGCAGCTCCGGACAGGTCTTGGATACGCAGTATTTT. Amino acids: CASSSGQVLDTQYF.

CDR3 loop: CASRPHGQVYEQYF. The CDR3 DNA reads TGTGCCAGCAGGCCGCACGGACAGGTCTACGAGCAGTACTTC. The chain carries TRBV12-3 or TRBV12-4 and TRBJ2-7, with 7 bases lining up with TRBD1. With 6 bases clipped from V and 3 bases from J, the junction kept 8 bases outside the gene matches. The CDR3 has 14 residues.

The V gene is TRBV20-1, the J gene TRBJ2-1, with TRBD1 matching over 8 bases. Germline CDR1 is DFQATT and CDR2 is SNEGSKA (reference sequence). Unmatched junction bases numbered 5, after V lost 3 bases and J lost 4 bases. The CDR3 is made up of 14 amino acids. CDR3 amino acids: CSASRQGTYNEQFF. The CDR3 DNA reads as TGCAGTGCTAGCCGACAGGGGACATACAATGAGCAGTTCTTC.

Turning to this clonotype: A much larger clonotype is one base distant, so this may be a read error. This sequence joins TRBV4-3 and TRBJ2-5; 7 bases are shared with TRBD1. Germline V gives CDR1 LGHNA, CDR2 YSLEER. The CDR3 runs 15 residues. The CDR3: CASSQGTGIQETHYF. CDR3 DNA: TGCGCCAGCAGCCAAGGGACAGGAATCCAAGAGACCCACTACTTC.

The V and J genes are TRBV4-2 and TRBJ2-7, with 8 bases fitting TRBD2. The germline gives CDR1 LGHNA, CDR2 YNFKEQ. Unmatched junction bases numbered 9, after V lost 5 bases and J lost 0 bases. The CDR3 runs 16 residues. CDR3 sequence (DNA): TGTGCCAGCAGCGCCGGGGGGGCAAAGGGCTCCTACGAGCAGTACTTC. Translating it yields CASSAGGAKGSYEQYF.

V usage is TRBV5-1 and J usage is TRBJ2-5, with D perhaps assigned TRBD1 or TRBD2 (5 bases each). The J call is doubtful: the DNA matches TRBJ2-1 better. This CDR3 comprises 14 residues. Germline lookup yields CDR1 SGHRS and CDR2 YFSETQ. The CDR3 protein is CASSLMGTNNEQFF. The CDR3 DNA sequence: TGCGCCAGCAGCTTAATGGGGACGAACAATGAGCAGTTCTTC.

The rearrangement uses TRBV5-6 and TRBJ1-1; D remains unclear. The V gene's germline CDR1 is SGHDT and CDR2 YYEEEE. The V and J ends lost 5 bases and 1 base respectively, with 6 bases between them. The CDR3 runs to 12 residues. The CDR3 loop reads CASRRKNTEAFF. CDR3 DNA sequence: TGTGCCAGCAGGAGGAAGAACACTGAAGCTTTCTTT.

CDR3 residues: CASRPLTAYNQPQHF. The CDR3 region has the DNA TGTGCCAGCCGCCCTCTGACAGCTTACAATCAGCCCCAGCATTTT. The chain recombines TRBV6-2 or TRBV6-3 with TRBJ1-5; D perhaps matches TRBD1 (5 bases). Trimming pared 8 bases from V and 3 bases from J, leaving 17 bases between. The CDR3 contains 15 residues. Looked up from germline, CDR1 is MNHEY and CDR2 is SVGEGT.

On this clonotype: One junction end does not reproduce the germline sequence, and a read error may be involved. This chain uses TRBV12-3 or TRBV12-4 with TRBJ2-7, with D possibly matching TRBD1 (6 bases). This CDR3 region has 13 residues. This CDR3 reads CASSLAQGHEQYF. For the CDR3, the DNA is TGTGCCAGCAGCTTAGCCCAGGGGCACGAGCAGTACTTC.

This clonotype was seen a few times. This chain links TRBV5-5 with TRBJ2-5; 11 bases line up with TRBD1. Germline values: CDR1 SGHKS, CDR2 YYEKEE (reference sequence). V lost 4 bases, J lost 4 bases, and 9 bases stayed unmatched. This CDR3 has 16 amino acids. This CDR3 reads CASSPAGGTGGETQYF. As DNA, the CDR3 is TGTGCCAGCAGCCCCGCGGGCGGGACAGGGGGAGAGACCCAGTACTTC.

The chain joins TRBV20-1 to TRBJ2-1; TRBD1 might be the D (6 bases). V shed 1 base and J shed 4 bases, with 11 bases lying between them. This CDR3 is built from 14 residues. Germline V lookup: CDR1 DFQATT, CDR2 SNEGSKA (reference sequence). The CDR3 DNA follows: TGCAGTGCTAGAGGACAGGAGGTATACAATGAGCAGTTCTTC. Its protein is CSARGQEVYNEQFF.

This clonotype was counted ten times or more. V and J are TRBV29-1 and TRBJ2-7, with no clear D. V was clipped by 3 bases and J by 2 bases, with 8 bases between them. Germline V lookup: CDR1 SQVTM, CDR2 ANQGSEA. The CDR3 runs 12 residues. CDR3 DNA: TGCAGCGTTGATGGCGGAGCCTACGAGCAGTACTTC. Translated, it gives CSVDGGAYEQYF.

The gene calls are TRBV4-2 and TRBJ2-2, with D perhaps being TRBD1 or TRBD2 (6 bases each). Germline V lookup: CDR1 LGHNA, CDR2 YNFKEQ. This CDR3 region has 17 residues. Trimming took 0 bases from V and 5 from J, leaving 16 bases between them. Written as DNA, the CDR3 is TGTGCCAGCAGCCAAGAACAATCGGGGGCGCGTACCGGGGAGCTGTTTTTT. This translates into CASSQEQSGARTGELFF.

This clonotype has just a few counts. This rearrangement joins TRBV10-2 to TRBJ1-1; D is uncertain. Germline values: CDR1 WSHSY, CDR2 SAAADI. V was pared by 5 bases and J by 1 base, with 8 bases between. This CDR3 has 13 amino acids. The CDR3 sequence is CASSSSGNTEAFF. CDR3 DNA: TGCGCCAGCAGTTCATCAGGGAACACTGAAGCTTTCTTT.

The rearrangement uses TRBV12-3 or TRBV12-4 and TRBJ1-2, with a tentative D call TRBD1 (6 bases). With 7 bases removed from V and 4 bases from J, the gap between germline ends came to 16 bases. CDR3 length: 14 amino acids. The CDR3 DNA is TGTGCCAGCATTCACGGGGGGCGCGGCTATGGCTACACCTTC. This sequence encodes CASIHGGRGYGYTF.

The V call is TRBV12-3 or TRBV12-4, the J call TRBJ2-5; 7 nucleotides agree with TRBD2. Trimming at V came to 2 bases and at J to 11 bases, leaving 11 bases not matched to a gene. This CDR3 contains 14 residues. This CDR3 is CASSLQVAGVGQYF. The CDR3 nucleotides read TGTGCCAGCAGTTTACAGGTAGCGGGCGTGGGGCAGTACTTC.

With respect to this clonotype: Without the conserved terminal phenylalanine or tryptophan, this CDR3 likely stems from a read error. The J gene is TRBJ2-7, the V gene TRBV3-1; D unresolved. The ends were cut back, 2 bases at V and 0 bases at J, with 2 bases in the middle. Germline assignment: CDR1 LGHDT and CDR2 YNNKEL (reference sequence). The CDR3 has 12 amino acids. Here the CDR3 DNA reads TGTGCCAGCAGCCAACTCTCCTACGAGCAGTACCTC. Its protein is CASSQLSYEQYL.

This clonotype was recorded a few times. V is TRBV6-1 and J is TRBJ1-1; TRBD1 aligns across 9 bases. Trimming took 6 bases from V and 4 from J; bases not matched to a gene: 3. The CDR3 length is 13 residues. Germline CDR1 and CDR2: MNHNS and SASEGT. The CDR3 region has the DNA TGTGCCAGCAGGGGACAGGGCGTCACTGAAGCTTTCTTT. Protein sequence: CASRGQGVTEAFF.

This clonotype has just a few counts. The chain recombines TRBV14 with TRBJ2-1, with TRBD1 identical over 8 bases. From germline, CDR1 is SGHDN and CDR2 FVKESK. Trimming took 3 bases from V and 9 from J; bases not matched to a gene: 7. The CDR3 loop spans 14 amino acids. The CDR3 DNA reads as TGTGCCAGCAGCCACCAAGCCCAGGGGGCTGAGCAGTTCTTC. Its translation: CASSHQAQGAEQFF.

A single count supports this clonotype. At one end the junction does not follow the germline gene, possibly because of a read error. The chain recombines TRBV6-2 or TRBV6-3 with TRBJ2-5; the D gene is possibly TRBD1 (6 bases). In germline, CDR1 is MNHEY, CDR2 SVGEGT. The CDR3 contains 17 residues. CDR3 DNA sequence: TGTGCCAGCAGTCCTACTTTCCGGACAGAGGGAGAAGAGACCCAGTGCTTC. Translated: CASSPTFRTEGEETQCF.

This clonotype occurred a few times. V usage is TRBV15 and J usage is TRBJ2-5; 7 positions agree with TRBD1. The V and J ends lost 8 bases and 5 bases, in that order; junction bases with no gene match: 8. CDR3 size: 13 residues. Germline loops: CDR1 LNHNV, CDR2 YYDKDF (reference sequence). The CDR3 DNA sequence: TGTGCCACCCGCGACAGGGATGAGGAGACCCAGTACTTC. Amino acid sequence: CATRDRDEETQYF.

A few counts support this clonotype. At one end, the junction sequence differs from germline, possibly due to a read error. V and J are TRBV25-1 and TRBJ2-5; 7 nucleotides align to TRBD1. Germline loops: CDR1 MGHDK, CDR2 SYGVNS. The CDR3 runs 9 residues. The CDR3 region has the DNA TGTGCCAGCAGTACGACAGGGCCCTTC. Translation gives CASSTTGPF.

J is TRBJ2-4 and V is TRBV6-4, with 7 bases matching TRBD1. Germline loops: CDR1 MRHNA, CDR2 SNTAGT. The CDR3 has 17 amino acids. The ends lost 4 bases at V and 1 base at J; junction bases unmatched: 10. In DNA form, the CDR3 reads TGTGCCAGCAGTGGCCCGACAGGGTTTGACGCCAAAAACATTCAGTACTTC. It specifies CASSGPTGFDAKNIQYF.

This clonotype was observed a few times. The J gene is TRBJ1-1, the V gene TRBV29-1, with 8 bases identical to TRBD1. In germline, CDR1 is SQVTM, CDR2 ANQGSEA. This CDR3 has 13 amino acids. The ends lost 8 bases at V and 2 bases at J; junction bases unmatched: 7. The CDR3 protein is CSIQTGANTEAFF. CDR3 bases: TGCAGCATACAGACAGGGGCCAACACTGAAGCTTTCTTT. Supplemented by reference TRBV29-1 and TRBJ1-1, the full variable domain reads SAVISQKPSRDICQRGTSLTIQCQVDSQVTMMFWYRQQPGQSLTLIATANQGSEATYESGFVIDKFPISRPNLTFSTLTVSNMSPEDSSIYLCSIQTGANTEAFFGQGTRLTVV.

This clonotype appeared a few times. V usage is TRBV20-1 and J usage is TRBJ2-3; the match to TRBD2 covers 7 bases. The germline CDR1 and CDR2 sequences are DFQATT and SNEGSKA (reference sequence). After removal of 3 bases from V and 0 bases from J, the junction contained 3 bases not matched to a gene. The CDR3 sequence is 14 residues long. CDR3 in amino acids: CSASSGGSTDTQYF. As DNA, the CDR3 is TGCAGTGCTAGTTCGGGGGGAAGCACAGATACGCAGTATTTT.

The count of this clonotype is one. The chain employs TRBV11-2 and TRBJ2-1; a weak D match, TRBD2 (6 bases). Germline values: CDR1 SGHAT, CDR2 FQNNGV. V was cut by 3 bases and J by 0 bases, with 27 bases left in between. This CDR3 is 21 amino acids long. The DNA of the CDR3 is TGTGCCAGCAGCTTGGTAGGGGTTCCGAGACTAGTTTCTATCTCCTACAATGAGCAGTTCTTC. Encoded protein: CASSLVGVPRLVSISYNEQFF.

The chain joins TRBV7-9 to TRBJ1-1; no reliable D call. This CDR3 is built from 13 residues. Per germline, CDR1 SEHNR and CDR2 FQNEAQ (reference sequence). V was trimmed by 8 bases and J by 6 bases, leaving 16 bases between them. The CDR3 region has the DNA TGTGCCAGCCACGGGGAGGTGTTAGCTGAAGCTTTCTTT. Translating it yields CASHGEVLAEAFF.

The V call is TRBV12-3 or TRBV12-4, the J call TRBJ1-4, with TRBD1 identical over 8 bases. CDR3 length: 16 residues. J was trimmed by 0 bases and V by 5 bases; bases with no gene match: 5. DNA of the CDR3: TGTGCCAGCAGTGACGACAGGGGCCCAACTAATGAAAAACTGTTTTTT. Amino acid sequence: CASSDDRGPTNEKLFF.

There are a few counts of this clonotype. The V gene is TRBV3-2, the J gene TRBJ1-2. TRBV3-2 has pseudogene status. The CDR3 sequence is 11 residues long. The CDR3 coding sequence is TGTGCCAACACCGGTTTCTATGGCTACACCTTC. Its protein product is CANTGFYGYTF.